The 4 T cell receptor beta chains below were found in one sample sequenced in a study of T cell clonality in common variable immunodeficiency. This table comes from immunoSEQ multiplex PCR, and its TCRdb copy is limited to in-frame clones, with some not included. This sample comprises about 37,000 clones, none seen once only. The specimen sequenced was peripheral blood mononuclear cells. These receptors all stem from a person aged 18 to 75 in good health.

In its sample, this clone was seen many times. The read ends 3 residues before the CDR3 terminus; that terminus is restored from the germline J gene. The rearrangement uses TRBV6-1 and TRBJ2-2; D may be TRBD1 (5 bases). Deletions cut 3 bases from V and 4 bases from J, with 6 bases between. The germline V gene encodes CDR1 MNHNS and CDR2 SASEGT. There are 13 residues in the CDR3. CDR3 DNA, as far as it was read: TGTGCCAGCAGTGAGACAGTCACCGGGGAG. Translation gives CASSETVTGE. The entire CDR3 sequence reads CASSETVTGELFF.

This clone was recorded at least ten times. The sequence runs out 3 residues before the end of the CDR3; the remainder is reconstructed from the germline J gene. The chain combines TRBV18 with TRBJ2-1, with 8 bases identical to TRBD1. The CDR3 is 14 residues long. Losses at the gene ends were 0 bases for V and 6 bases for J; bases not matched to a gene: 1. Germline lookup yields CDR1 KGHSH and CDR2 LQKENI. The CDR3 sequence is CASSPPGQVNEQFF. The CDR3 bases that were read are TGTGCCAGCTCACCACCGGGACAGGTCAATGAG.

This clone was recorded at least ten times. Read data end 3 residues before the CDR3 end; the end is taken from the germline J gene. This chain joins TRBV18 and TRBJ2-3; 10 bases are shared with TRBD2. Germline CDR1 is KGHSH and CDR2 is LQKENI. J lost 1 base, V lost 3 bases, and 4 bases had no gene match. The CDR3 consists of 16 residues. CDR3 sequence: CASSPYGTSGTDTQYF. CDR3 DNA (partial): TGTGCCAGCTCACCGTATGGGACTAGCGGCACAGATACG.

The table lists this clone with many counts. From the germline J gene comes the end of the CDR3, since the read stops 3 residues before it. V gene TRBV6-1 combines with J gene TRBJ2-2, with TRBD1 identical over 9 bases. Germline trimming cut 4 bases from V and 4 bases from J; bases unmatched to any gene: 7. Germline-derived CDR1 and CDR2 are MNHNS and SASEGT. The CDR3 covers 16 residues. The CDR3 spells CASSVTDRGSTGELFF. Partial CDR3 DNA: TGTGCCAGCAGTGTGACGGACAGGGGATCCACCGGGGAG.